The 17 T cell receptor beta chains listed next were all sequenced from one sample in a study of T cell responses to AZD1222 COVID-19 vaccine. Clones were read by immunoSEQ multiplex PCR, and TCRdb kept only the in-frame ones, dropping some. The sample yields about 99,000 clones, 80% to 90% seen once. The sample was peripheral blood, taken on day 0 of AZD1222 vaccination. Receptors were obtained from an adult in good health.

This chain connects TRBV14 to TRBJ2-7; D perhaps matches TRBD1 (6 bases). Trimming shortened V by 3 bases and J by 2 bases, and 11 bases separated the two germline ends. The CDR3 totals 14 residues. Germline V lookup: CDR1 SGHDN, CDR2 FVKESK. CDR3 loop: CASSQRQATYEQYF. CDR3 DNA: TGTGCCAGCAGCCAGCGACAGGCCACCTACGAGCAGTACTTC. Filled out from reference TRBV14 and TRBJ2-7, the complete variable domain reads EAGVTQFPSHSVIEKGQTVTLRCDPISGHDNLYWYRRVMGKEIKFLLHFVKESKQDESGMPNNRFLAERTGGTYSTLKVQPAELEDSGVYFCASSQRQATYEQYFGPGTRLTVT.

The V gene is TRBV2, the J gene TRBJ1-2; D unresolved. CDR3 length: 15 amino acids. CDR1 SNHLY and CDR2 FYNNEI come from the germline V gene. Trimming pared 7 bases from V and 0 bases from J, leaving 15 bases between. The DNA for the CDR3 is TGTGCCAGCACCAAGGTGGGATTAGCTAACTATGGCTACACCTTC. It is translated as CASTKVGLANYGYTF.

The V gene is TRBV30, the J gene TRBJ1-2; the match to TRBD1 covers 8 bases. CDR3 size: 14 residues. V dropped 6 bases and J dropped 4; count of bases not matched to a gene: 10. Germline assignment: CDR1 GTSNPN and CDR2 SVGIG (reference sequence). The DNA of the CDR3 is TGTGCCTGCCTCACAACCGGGACAGGCTATGGCTACACCTTC. As protein: CACLTTGTGYGYTF.

This chain uses TRBV4-1 with TRBJ1-5, with TRBD1 identical over 7 bases. The length of the CDR3 is 16 residues. Germline V lookup: CDR1 MGHRA, CDR2 YSYEKL. The ends lost 3 bases at V and 4 bases at J; junction bases unmatched: 9. The chain's CDR3 is CASSHDPGQANQPQHF. DNA of the CDR3: TGCGCCAGCAGCCATGATCCTGGACAGGCGAATCAGCCCCAGCATTTT.

The chain is built from TRBV6-4 and TRBJ1-2, with 7 bases aligning to TRBD1. The junction had 4 bases not matched to a gene; V was cut back by 0 bases and J by 6 bases. The germline gives CDR1 MRHNA, CDR2 SNTAGT. The CDR3 is 14 amino acids. CDR3 in amino acids: CASSDSGRGHGYTF. Here the CDR3 DNA reads TGTGCCAGCAGTGACTCTGGTAGGGGGCATGGCTACACCTTC.

This sequence joins TRBV3-1 (or the pseudogene TRBV3-2) and TRBJ2-5, with no clear D. The CDR3 covers 14 residues. V lost 1 base, J lost 4 bases, and 10 bases lay in between. Germline loops: CDR1 LGHDT, CDR2 YNNKEL (reference sequence). The CDR3 protein is CASSQVWPRETQYF. In DNA form, the CDR3 reads TGTGCCAGCAGCCAAGTGTGGCCTCGAGAGACCCAGTACTTC.

This chain links TRBV27 with TRBJ2-3, with 12 positions matching TRBD2. V lost 5 bases to trimming and J lost 0 bases; unmatched junction nucleotides: 9. The CDR3 is 18 residues long. Looked up from germline, CDR1 is MNHEY and CDR2 is SMNVEV (reference sequence). The CDR3 region has the DNA TGTGCCAGCAGTCAGGGACTAGCGGGTTCGACTAGCACAGATACGCAGTATTTT. It translates to CASSQGLAGSTSTDTQYF.

The chain has TRBV27 and TRBJ2-7; 9 bases are a match to TRBD2. The V segment lost 1 base and the J segment 2 bases; nucleotides outside the gene matches: 6. Germline CDR1 is MNHEY and CDR2 is SMNVEV (reference sequence). The CDR3 loop spans 16 amino acids. CDR3 in DNA: TGTGCCAGCAGTTTATGGGGTAGCGGGGGACCCTACGAGCAGTACTTC. Residues: CASSLWGSGGPYEQYF.

This rearrangement joins TRBV6-6 to TRBJ1-4; D is possibly TRBD1 (5 bases). This CDR3 has 14 amino acids. Germline CDR1 MNHNY, CDR2 SVGAGI (reference sequence). Trimming took off 2 bases at V and 5 bases at J, with 9 bases between the two ends. CDR3 amino acids: CASSYRQTNEKLFF. CDR3 in DNA: TGTGCCAGCAGTTACAGACAGACGAATGAAAAACTGTTTTTT.

The J gene is TRBJ1-3, the V gene TRBV28; D not certain. Germline-derived CDR1 and CDR2 are MDHEN and SYDVKM. CDR3 length equals 16 residues. V was clipped by 3 bases and J by 0 bases, with 12 bases between them. CDR3 nucleotide sequence: TGTGCCAGCAGTTTGCCTCAGGCTACCTCTGGAAACACCATATATTTT. Translation gives CASSLPQATSGNTIYF.

CDR3 residues: CATKGRLAGTDTQYF. The DNA for the CDR3 is TGTGCCACCAAGGGGCGGCTAGCGGGCACAGATACGCAGTATTTT. This rearrangement joins TRBV2 to TRBJ2-3; 7 bases align to TRBD2. This CDR3 comprises 15 residues. Germline CDR1 SNHLY, CDR2 FYNNEI. V lost 10 bases, J lost 1 base, and 11 bases stayed unmatched.

The chain combines TRBV6-5 with TRBJ2-7, with 7 bases that match TRBD2. V lost 2 bases to trimming and J lost 0 bases; unmatched junction nucleotides: 4. The CDR3 is made up of 15 amino acids. Germline CDR1 MNHEY, CDR2 SVGAGI. The CDR3 nucleotides are TGTGCCAGCAGTTACGTCGGGGGGAGCTCCTACGAGCAGTACTTC. As protein: CASSYVGGSSYEQYF.

The V call is TRBV28, the J call TRBJ2-1; no reliable D call. The CDR3 sequence is 12 residues long. Trimming removed 7 bases from V and 8 bases from J, with 12 bases in between. Germline loops: CDR1 MDHEN, CDR2 SYDVKM. CDR3 coding DNA: TGTGCCAGCATTTCTGTCGAGCATGAGCAGTTCTTC. It codes for CASISVEHEQFF.

The CDR3 loop reads CASSPIRTGELFF. The CDR3 DNA follows: TGTGCCAGCAGTCCAATTCGGACCGGGGAGCTGTTTTTT. The V gene is TRBV28, the J gene TRBJ2-2; no reliable D call. CDR1 and CDR2 from the germline V gene are MDHEN and SYDVKM. The germline V and J ends were trimmed by 5 bases and 5 bases, with 9 bases remaining between them. The CDR3 loop spans 13 amino acids.

This chain uses TRBV7-9 with TRBJ1-1; D is undetermined. V lost 3 bases and J 4 bases, leaving 12 bases between the germline ends. This CDR3 has 14 amino acids. The V gene's germline CDR1 is SEHNR and CDR2 FQNEAQ (reference sequence). For the CDR3, the DNA is TGTGCCAGCAGCTTTGAAACTCGCAGCACTGAAGCTTTCTTT. It codes for CASSFETRSTEAFF. The complete variable domain, with remaining parts taken from reference TRBV7-9 and TRBJ1-1, reads DTGVSQNPRHKITKRGQNVTFRCDPISEHNRLYWYRQTLGQGPEFLTYFQNEAQLEKSRLLSDRFSAERPKGSFSTLEIQRTEQGDSAMYLCASSFETRSTEAFFGQGTRLTVV.

This chain connects TRBV10-1 to TRBJ1-1; 7 nucleotides align to TRBD1. From germline, CDR1 is WNHNN and CDR2 SYGVQD (reference sequence). The CDR3 sequence is 15 residues long. V shed 3 bases and J 2 bases; nucleotides not matched to a gene: 6. The CDR3, as DNA: TGCGCCAGCAGTGAATCGGCAGGGGGTAACACTGAAGCTTTCTTT. It specifies CASSESAGGNTEAFF.

The chain employs TRBV12-3 or TRBV12-4 and TRBJ1-2; a weak D match, TRBD1 (5 bases). There are 13 residues in the CDR3. V lost 6 bases and J lost 7, with 15 bases in between. The CDR3 coding sequence is TGTGCCAGCAGCGTCAGGGATTTAGGTGGCTACACCTTC. This codes for CASSVRDLGGYTF.